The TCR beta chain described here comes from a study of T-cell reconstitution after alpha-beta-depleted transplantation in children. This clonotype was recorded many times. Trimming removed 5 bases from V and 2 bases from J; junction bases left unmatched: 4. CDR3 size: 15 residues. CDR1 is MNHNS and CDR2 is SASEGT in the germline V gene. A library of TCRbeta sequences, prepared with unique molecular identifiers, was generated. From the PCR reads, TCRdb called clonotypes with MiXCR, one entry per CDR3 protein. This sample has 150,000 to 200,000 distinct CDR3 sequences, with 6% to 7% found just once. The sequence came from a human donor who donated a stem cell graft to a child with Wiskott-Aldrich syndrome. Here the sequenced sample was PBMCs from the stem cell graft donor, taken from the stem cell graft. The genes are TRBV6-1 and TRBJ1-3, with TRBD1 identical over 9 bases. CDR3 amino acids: CASSKDRGPGNTIYF. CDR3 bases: TGTGCCAGCAGTAAGGACAGGGGTCCTGGAAACACCATATATTTT.